This T cell receptor (beta chain) was found in a study of T cell clusters in autoimmune cytopenias. Each sample's input was around 250 ng genomic DNA, some 34,000 genome equivalents. TRB rearrangements were amplified by touch-down multiplex PCR with mixed TRB-A/B primers. Following a re-call of the multiplex PCR reads, TCRdb has one entry per CDR3 protein and lacks DNA. Its listing shows roughly 6,900 distinct CDR3 sequences. CDR3 length: 11 amino acids. The V gene's germline CDR1 is MNHEY and CDR2 SMNVEV (reference sequence). This sample was shared with a second study, whose subject was T cell repertoires in aging, cancer and after chemotherapy.

What was sequenced was peripheral blood. The chain carries TRBV27 and TRBJ2-5; the TCRdb D gene call, TRBD1, has no DNA to confirm it. This receptor was identified in a human donor in good health. The chain's CDR3 is CASRRGETQYF.